These 6 T cell receptor beta chains share one sample of origin, sequenced in a study of blood T cells in healthy people across ages. For the second PCR, which ran for about 7 to 11 cycles, a sample-barcoded 5' primer and a J-beta primer mix were used. MiXCR, run by TCRdb on the 5' RACE reads, gives a single entry per CDR3 protein. The repertoire has about 640,000 distinct CDR3 sequences, 58% of them found once; the top ten carry 30% to 45%. Material: blood. These receptors all stem from a man in his 60s in good health.

There are a few counts of this clonotype. The V gene is TRBV5-1, the J gene TRBJ2-3, with 9 bases lining up with TRBD1. V shed 5 bases, J shed 4 bases, and the junction held 8 bases outside the gene matches. CDR3 length: 15 residues. Germline loops: CDR1 SGHRS, CDR2 YFSETQ. The CDR3 reads CASRDQGQGADTQYF. CDR3 DNA sequence: TGCGCCAGCAGGGACCAGGGACAGGGCGCAGATACGCAGTATTTT.

V and J are TRBV27 and TRBJ2-5, with 9 bases matching TRBD2. This CDR3 is built from 15 residues. CDR1 MNHEY and CDR2 SMNVEV come from the germline V gene (reference sequence). Germline trimming cut 3 bases from V and 4 bases from J; bases unmatched to any gene: 6. As DNA, the CDR3 is TGTGCCAGCAGTTTGGGCGGGGGGGCCCGAGAGACCCAGTACTTC. Translated: CASSLGGGARETQYF.

Remarks on this clonotype: A read error may produce the germline difference seen at one junction end. This chain links TRBV7-2 with TRBJ2-7; D may be TRBD2 (7 bases). The CDR3 extends over 15 amino acids. CDR1 is SGHTA and CDR2 is FQGNSA in the germline V gene. CDR3 residues: CASSPRSGGGNEQYF. DNA for the CDR3: TGTGCCAGCAGCCCACGTTCGGGGGGCGGGAACGAGCAGTATTTC.

V and J are TRBV3-1 and TRBJ2-5, with 7 bases aligning to TRBD1. Trimming removed 0 bases from V and 4 bases from J; junction bases left unmatched: 11. Germline CDR1 LGHDT, CDR2 YNNKEL (reference sequence). The CDR3 runs 17 residues. The CDR3 loop reads CASSQDSRGPGLETQYF. CDR3 bases: TGTGCCAGCAGCCAAGATTCGAGGGGGCCTGGTCTAGAGACCCAGTACTTC.

This chain joins TRBV5-1 and TRBJ2-5; TRBD2 agrees at 12 bases. After removal of 5 bases from V and 1 base from J, the junction contained 9 bases not matched to a gene. There are 17 residues in the CDR3. Germline CDR1 SGHRS, CDR2 YFSETQ. CDR3 amino acids: CASRIPTSGGPQETQYF. DNA for the CDR3: TGCGCCAGCAGGATCCCGACTAGCGGGGGACCCCAAGAGACCCAGTACTTC.

The chain recombines TRBV19 with TRBJ2-1, with TRBD1 matching 9 bases. J gave up 2 bases and V 6 bases, and 5 bases lay outside the gene matches. The CDR3 is made up of 15 amino acids. In germline, CDR1 is LNHDA, CDR2 SQIVND (reference sequence). The CDR3 DNA follows: TGTGCCAGTAGCCCCCGGACAGGGGCCTACAATGAGCAGTTCTTC. It is translated as CASSPRTGAYNEQFF.